Reported below is one T cell receptor beta chain. No cognate antigen has been identified for it. Base qualities are not recorded, but no much larger clone differs from it by a single base. To demonstrate the VDJtools post-analysis software, TCR beta repertoires were profiled from the peripheral blood of about a dozen young patients with multiple sclerosis. The multiple sclerosis patients were children and adolescents ranging in age from roughly 6 to 15 years. The data stem from a study of post-analysis software for immune sequencing data (dated by TCRdb to between 2015 and 2017). Regarding the complete study: The recorded disease courses included relapsing-remitting, secondary progressive and progressive-relapsing multiple sclerosis, and some patients had no subtype annotation. A subset of samples was prepared in parallel using single-end sample barcoding, then pooled and co-amplified after Illumina adapter ligation. Patient repertoires were compared against over ten previously published healthy control repertoires from donors aged roughly 6 to 25 years.

Its CDR3 holds 14 amino acids, cysteine through phenylalanine. Left in the record is the CDR3 DNA by itself, 42 bases read in frame from the first base. Clipping removes 6 bases from V and 4 bases from J, with 8 as the unmatched junction base count. According to the germline V gene, CDR1 reads SNHLY and CDR2 reads FYNNEI. The study at large found these results: The multiple sclerosis patient group was slightly younger than the control group. Direct clustering with F measure showed strong co-clustering of samples prepared in the same batch, prompting a batch-effect correction. Multiple sclerosis patients had significantly lower normalized Chao1 diversity than controls, a result that suggests substantial peripheral T-cell clonal expansion. Significantly higher frequencies in patients than in controls were found for roughly 5 TRBV segments, including TRBV5-6, TRBV5-1 and TRBV20-1.

To prepare the library, PCR was applied. The run used an Illumina HiSeq 2500. To reduce PCR and sequencing biases, unique molecular identifiers were built into the TCR beta cDNA libraries. Some 500,000 cDNA molecules were obtained for every 1 to 10 million input T cells, so each molecule roughly corresponded to one T cell. Patient libraries were prepared and sequenced with the same protocol used for the earlier healthy control dataset. Within a given batch, samples were prepared together, multiplexed and sequenced on the same HiSeq lane. The authors processed their data as follows. MIGEC was used to process the raw barcoded reads, and molecular identifier groups with only a single read were discarded before consensus assembly and CDR3 extraction. Clonotype tables were post-analysed with VDJtools, normalizing diversity by down-sampling all datasets to the smallest sample size. To correct batch-related cross-sample contamination, repertoire overlap clustering matched CDR3 amino acid sequences but not nucleotide sequences. TCRdb applied fastp at Q25 and MiXCR to the public reads, then kept only in-frame beta chains. A single entry per CDR3 protein holds the most common genes and DNA from its merged rows. TCRdb, not the authors, supplied the V and J calls. For this sample the table gives roughly 800,000 distinct CDR3 sequences, of which 25% to 30% were detected only once. Approximately 0.55% of the sample belongs to the ten largest clones.

Sequencing was performed on blood. The TCR was taken from a girl aged 10 to 17 with multiple sclerosis. The V and J genes are TRBV2 and TRBJ1-1; 7 central nucleotides agree with TRBD1. The CDR3 region has the sequence CASRAPGGSTEAFF. The DNA sequence is given as TGTGCCAGCAGGGCCCCAGGGGGTAGCACTGAAGCTTTCTTT. Full variable domain (CDR3 extended with the reference TRBV2 and TRBJ1-1 proteins): EPEVTQTPSHQVTQMGQEVILRCVPISNHLYFYWYRQILGQKVEFLVSFYNNEISEKSEIFDDQFSVERPDGSNFTLKIRSTKLEDSAMYFCASRAPGGSTEAFFGQGTRLTVV.